This T cell receptor (beta chain) was obtained from a study of blood T cell repertoires in COVID-19. Study at large: Sites across the United States, Italy and Spain contributed samples from acute and convalescent COVID-19.

Germline CDR1 and CDR2: MNHEY and SVGAGI. The V end lost 7 bases, the J end lost 4 bases, and 13 bases lay between the germline ends. This CDR3 region has 13 residues. The assay was immunoSEQ multiplex PCR, and TCRdb's table has in-frame clones only and misses some. The table shows about 200,000 clones, with about 80% occurring only once. The table lists this clone with a few counts. This TCR derives from a human donor with acute or convalescent COVID-19. The donor label of this sample is uncertain. V and J are TRBV6-5 and TRBJ1-1; D is undetermined. Material for sequencing was peripheral blood. CDR3: CASTLSPGTEAFF. The CDR3 nucleotides are TGTGCCAGCACTCTAAGCCCGGGCACTGAAGCTTTCTTT.